These 9 T cell receptor beta chains came from one sample sequenced in a study of Ad26.COV2.S vaccination and SARS-CoV-2 variants. Only in-frame clones appear in the TCRdb table, and some are missing; sequencing was by immunoSEQ multiplex PCR. The sample has a few hundred thousand clones, around 87% seen once. As for treatment: 19 received Ad26.COV2.S at low or high dose, single or two shots; several received placebo; per-sample allocation not given. Day 63 after the first injection of vaccine or placebo was the sampling time. The sample in question was peripheral blood, obtained in a trial of Ad26.COV2.S vaccine versus placebo. These receptors all come from a person aged 18-60 years who received the Ad26.COV2.S COVID-19 vaccine or a placebo.

The chain carries TRBV30 and TRBJ2-7, with a possible D match to TRBD2 (5 bases). Trimming took 1 base from V and 0 from J, leaving 13 bases between them. This CDR3 comprises 15 residues. CDR1 and CDR2 from the germline V gene are GTSNPN and SVGIG (reference sequence). CDR3 DNA: TGTGCCTGGAGTGCAAGGACTGAGAGCTCCTACGAGCAGTACTTC. It yields the protein CAWSARTESSYEQYF.

The gene calls are TRBV5-4 and TRBJ2-1; 9 positions agree with TRBD2. V shed 0 bases, J shed 8 bases, and the junction held 6 bases outside the gene matches. Germline V gene lookup returns CDR1 SGHNT and CDR2 YYREEE (reference sequence). The CDR3 spans 15 residues. The CDR3 region is CASSLGGGGAYEQFF. CDR3 coding DNA: TGTGCCAGCAGCTTGGGCGGCGGGGGGGCTTATGAGCAGTTCTTC.

This clone came up once. The chain joins TRBV27 to TRBJ1-2; TRBD1 is a possible D gene (6 bases). Germline V gives CDR1 MNHEY, CDR2 SMNVEV (reference sequence). V lost 3 bases, J lost 8 bases, and 19 bases lay in between. The CDR3 is 15 residues long. The CDR3 protein is CASSFSGGWERGYTF. The CDR3 nucleotides read TGTGCCAGCAGTTTTAGTGGGGGCTGGGAGCGAGGCTACACCTTC.

The chain has TRBV6-2 or TRBV6-3 and TRBJ2-3, with a weak D call TRBD2 (6 bases). The CDR3 is made up of 17 amino acids. The germline V and J ends were trimmed by 3 bases and 6 bases, with 22 bases remaining between them. CDR1 is MNHEY and CDR2 is SVGEGT in the germline V gene. The CDR3 DNA reads as TGTGCCAGCAGTTATTATTGGGAACGGCCCGCGGGGGATACGCAGTATTTT. Its protein is CASSYYWERPAGDTQYF.

This clone is a singleton in its sample. Within the sample, other DNA sequences also encode this same CDR3. The chain is built from TRBV5-1 and TRBJ2-3; the D is unclear. There are 14 residues in the CDR3. Germline loops: CDR1 SGHRS, CDR2 YFSETQ. Trimming stripped 0 bases from V and 1 base from J, with 6 bases between. CDR3 sequence: CASSLEGGTDTQYF. CDR3 nucleotides: TGCGCCAGCAGCTTGGAGGGCGGCACAGATACGCAGTATTTT.

The CDR3 bases are TGTGCCAGCAGTGTAAGCGGGGGGGCTGCAGATACGCAGTATTTT. Its translation is CASSVSGGAADTQYF. The chain recombines TRBV6-4 with TRBJ2-3; 10 positions agree with TRBD2. CDR1 and CDR2 (germline): MRHNA, SNTAGT. V dropped 4 bases and J dropped 4; count of bases not matched to a gene: 5. CDR3 length: 15 residues.

Notes on this clone: At one boundary the junction diverges from the germline segment, which might be a read error. This chain joins TRBV18 and TRBJ2-3; D is undetermined. Germline V lookup: CDR1 KGHSH, CDR2 LQKENI. The CDR3 length is 13 residues. This chain's CDR3 is CASSPNERDAQYF. The CDR3 bases are TGTGCCAGCTCACCGAACGAACGAGATGCGCAGTATTTT.

This clone was observed a single time. V and J are TRBV7-2 and TRBJ2-7, with TRBD2 as a possible D gene (6 bases). There are 16 residues in the CDR3. From germline, CDR1 is SGHTA and CDR2 FQGNSA. V lost 7 bases, J lost 2 bases, and 21 bases lay in between. The CDR3 DNA follows: TGTGCCAGCACCCCCCGCGGGGCAGGTTCGACCTACGAGCAGTACTTC. It specifies CASTPRGAGSTYEQYF. The full variable domain, in which reference TRBV7-2 and TRBJ2-7 provide the parts outside the CDR3, is GAGVSQSPSNKVTEKGKDVELRCDPISGHTALYWYRQSLGQGLEFLIYFQGNSAPDKSGLPSDRFSAERTGGSVSTLTIQRTQQEDSAVYLCASTPRGAGSTYEQYFGPGTRLTVT.

V usage is TRBV4-1 and J usage is TRBJ1-5; a possible D gene is TRBD1 (5 bases). CDR1 is MGHRA, CDR2 YSYEKL, per germline. CDR3 length: 13 amino acids. The germline V and J ends were trimmed by 0 bases and 15 bases, with 15 bases remaining between them. The CDR3 DNA is TGCGCCAGCAGCCAAGATATGGGACGCATAACGCATTTT. Its translation is CASSQDMGRITHF.